Given below is one T cell receptor beta chain in context. Only in-frame clones appear in the TCRdb table, and some are missing; sequencing was by immunoSEQ multiplex PCR. The sample carries 130,000 or so clones, 94% recorded once. This record belongs to a study of control samples from healthy donors and cancer patients. Germline CDR1 SGDLS, CDR2 YYNGEE. The CDR3 has 15 residues. The V end was cut by 4 bases, the J end by 0 bases, with 10 bases between. The TCR was taken from a man in his forties or fifties in good health. V gene TRBV9 combines with J gene TRBJ2-2; D possibly corresponds to TRBD1 (6 bases). The sequenced material came from blood. CDR3 region: CASSRQDTNTGELFF. CDR3 DNA: TGTGCCAGCAGCCGACAGGACACGAACACCGGGGAGCTGTTTTTT.